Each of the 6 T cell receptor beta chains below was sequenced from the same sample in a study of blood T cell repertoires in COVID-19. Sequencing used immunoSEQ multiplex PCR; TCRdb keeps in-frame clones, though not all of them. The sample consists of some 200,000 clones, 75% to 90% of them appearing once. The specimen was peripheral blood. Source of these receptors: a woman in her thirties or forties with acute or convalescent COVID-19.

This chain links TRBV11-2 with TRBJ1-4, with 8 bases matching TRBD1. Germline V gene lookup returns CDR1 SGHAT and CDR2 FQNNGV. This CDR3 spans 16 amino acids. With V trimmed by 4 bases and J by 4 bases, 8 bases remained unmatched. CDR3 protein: CASSSPTGGSNEKLFF. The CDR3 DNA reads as TGTGCCAGCAGCTCCCCCACAGGGGGAAGTAATGAAAAACTGTTTTTT.

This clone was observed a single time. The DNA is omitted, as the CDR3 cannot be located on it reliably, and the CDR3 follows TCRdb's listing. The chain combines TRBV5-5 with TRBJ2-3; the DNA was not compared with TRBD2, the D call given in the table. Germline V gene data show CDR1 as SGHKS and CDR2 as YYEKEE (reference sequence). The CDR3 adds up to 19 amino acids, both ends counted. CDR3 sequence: CASSPTPLAGGSGYIRSIF.

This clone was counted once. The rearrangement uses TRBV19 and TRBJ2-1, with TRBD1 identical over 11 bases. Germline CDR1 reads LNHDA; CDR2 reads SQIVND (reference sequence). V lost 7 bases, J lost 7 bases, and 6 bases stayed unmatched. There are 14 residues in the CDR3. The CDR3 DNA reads TGTGCCAGTACCCCGGACAGGGGGCTTAATGAGCAGTTCTTC. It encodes CASTPDRGLNEQFF. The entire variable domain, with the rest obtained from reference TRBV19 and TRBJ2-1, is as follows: DGGITQSPKYLFRKEGQNVTLSCEQNLNHDAMYWYRQDPGQGLRLIYYSQIVNDFQKGDIAEGYSVSREKKESFPLTVTSAQKNPTAFYLCASTPDRGLNEQFFGPGTRLTVL.

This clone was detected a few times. CDR3 coding DNA: TGTGCCAGCAGTCGGGGGGCTGGCGCAGATACGCAGTATTTT. Its translation: CASSRGAGADTQYF. The gene calls are TRBV3-1 (or the pseudogene TRBV3-2) and TRBJ2-3; a weak D match, TRBD2 (7 bases). The length of the CDR3 is 14 residues. Germline V lookup: CDR1 LGHDT, CDR2 YNNKEL (reference sequence). The V end was cut by 6 bases, the J end by 4 bases, with 14 bases between.

The CDR3 DNA follows: TGTGCCAGCAGCTTTGGGCGAGGGGGCACTGAAGCTTTCTTT. Its protein is CASSFGRGGTEAFF. The chain uses TRBV11-1 and TRBJ1-1, with D perhaps matching TRBD1 (6 bases). This CDR3 region has 14 residues. Trimming shortened V by 3 bases and J by 4 bases, and 12 bases separated the two germline ends. Looked up from germline, CDR1 is SGHAT and CDR2 is FQDESV (reference sequence).

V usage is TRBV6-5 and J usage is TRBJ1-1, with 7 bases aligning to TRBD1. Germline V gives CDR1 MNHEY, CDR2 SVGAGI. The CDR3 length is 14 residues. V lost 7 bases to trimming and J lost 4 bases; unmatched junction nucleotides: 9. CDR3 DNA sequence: TGTGCCAGCACCGAAACCACAGGGGCCACTGAAGCTTTCTTT. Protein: CASTETTGATEAFF.